Below, 29 T cell receptor beta chains from the same sample are listed, as sequenced in a study of shared clonotypes between healthy human individuals (dated by TCRdb to about 2020). Receptor libraries were prepared by the immunoSEQ multiplex PCR assay. Not all clones reach the TCRdb copy of this immuneACCESS table, which keeps in-frame sequences only. Checked studies attribute under half of the gap to unresolved V genes and leave the rest unexplained. For this sample there are about 490,000 clones; 81% appear just once. The ten largest clones capture 9.5% to 15% of the sample. The sample was PBMCs. The receptors come from a woman in her thirties or forties in good health. Some clones in this sample may be carry-over from other donors' samples.

CDR3 sequence (DNA): TGTGCCAGCAGTGGACAGGGCGGTTACTATGGCTACACCTTC. It is translated as CASSGQGGYYGYTF. The chain has TRBV2 and TRBJ1-2; 7 bases line up with TRBD1. There are 14 residues in the CDR3. Unmatched junction bases numbered 5, after V lost 4 bases and J lost 3 bases. CDR1 and CDR2 (germline): SNHLY, FYNNEI.

A note on this clone: With only one base between it and a far larger clone, this is likely a read error. The rearrangement joins TRBV30 to TRBJ1-3; D perhaps matches TRBD1 (6 bases). V gave up 3 bases and J gave up 2 bases, with 14 bases separating them. Germline values: CDR1 GTSNPN, CDR2 SVGIG (reference sequence). This CDR3 has 15 residues. CDR3 in DNA: TGTGCCTGGAGCCGAAGGGGGTCAGCTGGAAACACCATATATTTT. Translated: CAWSRRGSAGNTIYF.

J is TRBJ1-4 and V is TRBV27, with D unclear. Deletions cut 1 base from V and 2 bases from J, with 5 bases between. The CDR3 is 14 amino acids. CDR1 MNHEY and CDR2 SMNVEV come from the germline V gene (reference sequence). The CDR3 loop is CASSLWSTNEKLFF. The CDR3 DNA sequence: TGTGCCAGCAGTTTATGGAGTACTAATGAAAAACTGTTTTTT.

The rearrangement links TRBV29-1 to TRBJ1-5; D not resolved. Germline V gene sequence: CDR1 SQVTM, CDR2 ANQGSEA. The CDR3 totals 13 residues. V lost 4 bases and J lost 2, with 9 bases in between. The CDR3 protein is CSVAPDRNQPQHF. CDR3 sequence (DNA): TGCAGCGTTGCCCCCGACCGCAATCAGCCCCAGCATTTT.

Regarding this clone: A far larger clone is one base from this, pointing to a likely read error. Within the sample, other DNA sequences also encode this same CDR3. J is TRBJ2-7 and V is TRBV10-3; D is ambiguous. There are 11 residues in the CDR3. V lost 2 bases to trimming and J lost 4 bases, with 3 bases between them. Germline CDR1 reads ENHRY; CDR2 reads SYGVKD. The CDR3 DNA follows: TGTGCCATCAGTGAGGGGTACGAGCAGTACTTC. Protein sequence: CAISEGYEQYF.

Notes on this clone: A far larger clone lies a single base away; this is likely a read error. The chain links TRBV5-1 to TRBJ2-1; perhaps TRBD2 as D (5 bases). The germline V gene has CDR1 SGHRS and CDR2 YFSETQ. The ends were cut back, 5 bases at V and 7 bases at J, with 19 bases in the middle. The CDR3 has 15 amino acids. This CDR3 is CASRSYDREQNEQFF. The CDR3 bases are TGCGCCAGCAGATCATACGACCGGGAACAGAATGAGCAGTTCTTC.

The chain joins TRBV28 to TRBJ2-7; 9 bases map to TRBD2. Trimming took 2 bases from V and 0 from J; bases not matched to a gene: 5. Germline V CDR1 and CDR2: MDHEN, SYDVKM. This CDR3 contains 16 residues. The CDR3 region has the DNA TGTGCCAGCAGTTTAATAGTAGCGGGGGCCTCCTACGAGCAGTACTTC. Encoded protein: CASSLIVAGASYEQYF.

Concerning this clone: A far larger clone is only one base removed, so a read error is likely. This chain uses TRBV25-1 with TRBJ1-4, with TRBD1 matching over 9 bases. There are 14 residues in the CDR3. Germline CDR1 reads MGHDK; CDR2 reads SYGVNS. The DNA of the CDR3 is TGTGCCAGCAGTGAGGGACAGGGACGGGAAAAACCGTTTTTT. Its protein product is CASSEGQGREKPFF.

With respect to this clone: A read error is likely here: a far larger clone is one base away. The identical CDR3 is also encoded by other nucleotide sequences in the sample. The chain couples TRBV28 to TRBJ1-5; D is ambiguous. Germline assignment: CDR1 MDHEN and CDR2 SYDVKM. Deletions cut 2 bases from V and 5 bases from J, with 13 bases between. CDR3 size: 15 residues. For the CDR3, the DNA is TGTGCCAGCAGTTTAATACGGGGAAGGCATCAGCCCCAGCATTTT. Its translation: CASSLIRGRHQPQHF.

The J gene is TRBJ2-2, the V gene TRBV5-1; maybe TRBD2 (6 bases). Germline V gives CDR1 SGHRS, CDR2 YFSETQ. There are 14 residues in the CDR3. Trimming shortened V by 1 base and J by 6 bases, and 10 bases separated the two germline ends. DNA of the CDR3: TGCGCCAGCAGCTTGACGGAGGGAGCCGGGGAGCTGTTTTTT. Translation gives CASSLTEGAGELFF.

This clone is a singleton in its sample. The chain employs TRBV29-1 and TRBJ2-3; 9 bases agree with TRBD2. V shed 5 bases and J 4 bases; nucleotides not matched to a gene: 7. This CDR3 has 14 amino acids. Germline CDR1 reads SQVTM; CDR2 reads ANQGSEA. The CDR3 region is CSVRVAGVADTQYF. CDR3 DNA: TGCAGCGTTCGAGTAGCGGGAGTTGCAGATACGCAGTATTTT.

The J gene is TRBJ2-3, the V gene TRBV7-8; no clear D gene. The CDR3 runs 14 residues. Germline V CDR1 and CDR2: SGHVS, FQNEAQ. V was cut by 5 bases and J by 0 bases, with 9 bases left in between. The CDR3 nucleotides read TGTGCCAGCAGCCCGAAGGATAGCACAGATACGCAGTATTTT. Its protein product is CASSPKDSTDTQYF.

Of note for this clone: A far larger clone is one base from this, pointing to a likely read error. This rearrangement joins TRBV6-5 to TRBJ1-1, with D unresolved. Trimming stripped 6 bases from V and 6 bases from J, with 14 bases between. The CDR3 sequence is 13 residues long. CDR1 MNHEY and CDR2 SVGAGI come from the germline V gene. The CDR3 region has the DNA TGTGCCAGCAGGCCTACTCCTTCCGCTGAAGCTTTCTTT. Translated, it gives CASRPTPSAEAFF.

Details on this clone: In the same sample, other DNA sequences code for this CDR3. This chain connects TRBV28 to TRBJ2-7, with D perhaps TRBD2 (6 bases). CDR1 and CDR2 from the germline V gene are MDHEN and SYDVKM. Deletions cut 5 bases from V and 5 bases from J, with 16 bases between. There are 14 residues in the CDR3. CDR3 region: CASSGQRVGDEQYF. CDR3 in DNA: TGTGCCAGCAGTGGCCAGCGGGTAGGGGACGAGCAGTACTTC.

With respect to this clone: With only one base between it and a far larger clone, this is likely a read error. The sample contains more than one DNA sequence encoding this CDR3. J is TRBJ1-1 and V is TRBV19, with D perhaps matching TRBD1 (6 bases). The CDR3 is 14 residues long. V gave up 4 bases and J gave up 8 bases, with 17 bases separating them. Germline-derived CDR1 and CDR2 are LNHDA and SQIVND (reference sequence). CDR3 protein: CASSTQQGTAEAFF. The CDR3 nucleotides are TGTGCCAGTAGTACTCAACAGGGAACGGCCGAAGCTTTCTTT.

V is TRBV4-1 and J is TRBJ1-3; 12 bases fit TRBD1. V was pared by 0 bases and J by 3 bases, with 3 bases of the junction left unmatched. The germline V gene encodes CDR1 MGHRA and CDR2 YSYEKL. This CDR3 comprises 17 residues. The CDR3 loop reads CASSQEGTGGNGNTIYF. The CDR3 DNA reads TGCGCCAGCAGCCAAGAGGGGACAGGGGGCAATGGAAACACCATATATTTT.

V is TRBV11-2 and J is TRBJ2-1, with 7 bases matching TRBD1. Germline CDR1 reads SGHAT; CDR2 reads FQNNGV. The CDR3 is 17 amino acids. The J segment lost 2 bases and the V segment lost 2 bases, leaving 9 bases of the junction unmatched. The CDR3 here is CASSLTPSGGPYNEQFF. The CDR3, as DNA: TGTGCCAGCAGCTTAACCCCATCAGGGGGACCCTACAATGAGCAGTTCTTC.

This rearrangement joins TRBV15 to TRBJ1-5; D gene uncertain. The CDR3 runs 12 residues. CDR1 and CDR2 from the germline V gene are LNHNV and YYDKDF (reference sequence). The V gene lost 5 bases and the J gene lost 4 bases, with 6 bases spanning the gap. DNA of the CDR3: TGTGCCACCAGCGGGAGAAATCAGCCCCAGCATTTT. It translates to CATSGRNQPQHF. Combining the CDR3 with reference TRBV15 and TRBJ1-5 gives the whole variable domain DAMVIQNPRYQVTQFGKPVTLSCSQTLNHNVMYWYQQKSSQAPKLLFHYYDKDFNNEADTPDNFQSRRPNTSFCFLDIRSPGLGDTAMYLCATSGRNQPQHFGDGTRLSIL.

The rearrangement joins TRBV19 to TRBJ2-6; possible D gene TRBD1, 7 bases. Germline CDR1 is LNHDA and CDR2 is SQIVND (reference sequence). This CDR3 region has 15 residues. Trimming took 11 bases from V and 3 from J, leaving 17 bases between them. CDR3 region: CAAKEGAHGANVLTF. CDR3 nucleotide sequence: TGTGCCGCAAAGGAGGGGGCTCATGGGGCCAACGTCCTGACTTTC.

V and J are TRBV28 and TRBJ2-1; perhaps TRBD2 as D (6 bases). V lost 3 bases, J lost 1 base, and 13 bases lay in between. The length of the CDR3 is 16 residues. Germline assignment: CDR1 MDHEN and CDR2 SYDVKM. Written as DNA, the CDR3 is TGTGCCAGCAGTTTTTATCCGGGAGCGTCCTACAATGAGCAGTTCTTC. Translation: CASSFYPGASYNEQFF. The variable domain in full, completed from reference TRBV28 and TRBJ2-1, reads DVKVTQSSRYLVKRTGEKVFLECVQDMDHENMFWYRQDPGLGLRLIYFSYDVKMKEKGDIPEGYSVSREKKERFSLILESASTNQTSMYLCASSFYPGASYNEQFFGPGTRLTVL.

The chain's CDR3 is CASSLQANTEAFF. The CDR3 nucleotides read TGTGCCAGCAGCTTACAGGCGAACACTGAAGCTTTCTTT. The chain has TRBV9 and TRBJ1-1; D perhaps matches TRBD1 (5 bases). V lost 4 bases and J lost 1, with 8 bases in between. The CDR3 has 13 amino acids. Germline CDR1 SGDLS, CDR2 YYNGEE.

The gene calls are TRBV27 and TRBJ2-7; D remains ambiguous. The V gene lost 1 base and the J gene lost 2 bases, with 15 bases spanning the gap. Germline-derived CDR1 and CDR2 are MNHEY and SMNVEV (reference sequence). This CDR3 is built from 16 residues. The CDR3 DNA is TGTGCCAGCAGTTTATTTCATCCCACAGCTCCCTACGAGCAGTACTTC. It specifies CASSLFHPTAPYEQYF.

Remarks on this clone: With a far larger clone one base away, a read error is the likely cause. The chain has TRBV7-8 and TRBJ1-1, with TRBD1 matching 8 bases. CDR3 length: 14 amino acids. CDR1 is SGHVS, CDR2 FQNEAQ, per germline. V shed 3 bases, J shed 7 bases, and the junction held 7 bases outside the gene matches. CDR3: CASSFTGGMGEAFF. The CDR3 bases are TGTGCCAGCAGCTTCACAGGGGGGATGGGTGAAGCTTTCTTT.

This rearrangement joins TRBV5-1 to TRBJ2-1; D uncertain. The germline CDR1 and CDR2 sequences are SGHRS and YFSETQ. With 0 bases removed from V and 7 bases from J, the gap between germline ends came to 17 bases. CDR3 length equals 16 residues. The DNA for the CDR3 is TGCGCCAGCAGCTTGGGATCCCCGGCCCTGGGGAATGAGCAGTTCTTC. Translating it yields CASSLGSPALGNEQFF.

V and J are TRBV2 and TRBJ2-7; 12 bases fit TRBD2. Germline CDR1 and CDR2: SNHLY and FYNNEI. With 10 bases clipped from V and 6 bases from J, the junction kept 7 bases outside the gene matches. This CDR3 is 13 amino acids long. The CDR3 nucleotides read TGTGCCAACGCACGACTAGCGGGAGTCGAGCAGTACTTC. Translation: CANARLAGVEQYF.

This rearrangement joins TRBV9 to TRBJ2-2; 9 bases fit TRBD2. V was pared by 4 bases and J by 0 bases, with 19 bases of the junction left unmatched. This CDR3 is 21 amino acids long. Per germline, CDR1 SGDLS and CDR2 YYNGEE. CDR3 in DNA: TGTGCCAGCAGCCACCTCCTAGGAATAGCGGGAGCGACAGCGAACACCGGGGAGCTGTTTTTT. Translating gives CASSHLLGIAGATANTGELFF.

The chain employs TRBV5-3 and TRBJ2-2; no reliable D call. TRBV5-3 is an open reading frame whose function is uncertain. CDR3 length: 15 amino acids. V was clipped by 7 bases and J by 5 bases, with 18 bases between them. CDR3 nucleotide sequence: TGTGCCAGAGGATTAATCCGGCGAGTAACCGGGGAGCTGTTTTTT. As protein: CARGLIRRVTGELFF.

The chain combines TRBV2 with TRBJ2-1; 7 bases are shared with TRBD2. J was trimmed by 0 bases and V by 6 bases; bases with no gene match: 8. Germline CDR1 SNHLY, CDR2 FYNNEI. The CDR3 has 16 amino acids. The CDR3 DNA reads TGTGCCAGCAGCCAAACTAGCGAGAGCTCCTACAATGAGCAGTTCTTC. Its protein is CASSQTSESSYNEQFF.

The chain recombines TRBV5-4 with TRBJ2-7, with D possibly matching TRBD1 (6 bases). CDR1 is SGHNT, CDR2 YYREEE, per germline (reference sequence). The CDR3 runs to 14 residues. The V end lost 3 bases, the J end lost 4 bases, and 14 bases lay between the germline ends. CDR3 nucleotides: TGTGCCAGCAGCTCGAGGGGGATGGAGTACGAGCAGTACTTC. Protein product: CASSSRGMEYEQYF.